This T cell receptor beta chain was sequenced during a study of blood T cell repertoires in COVID-19. The authors' processing: It was from reference gene primer amplification that nucleated cell counts were estimated. Using immunoSEQ multiplex PCR, the repertoire was profiled, and TCRdb retains in-frame clones only, with some absent. V and J calls and clone size come straight from that table; D and trimming were deduced from the DNA. The sample gives about 250,000 clones, 70% to 90% of which show up once; approximately 6.6% is in the top ten. Across 24 US areas, participants ranged in age from 18 to 89 years. Self-reported history from a screening survey and questionnaire set each donor's cohort. The sequencing sample was made of PBMCs or T cells enriched from blood (not recorded which). The TCR originated in a woman aged 45 to 65 who had been exposed to COVID-19.

The CDR3: CASSLGQRSPYQPQHF. In DNA form, the CDR3 reads TGTGCCAGCAGCTTGGGACAGCGATCCCCTTATCAGCCCCAGCATTTT. The genes are TRBV5-6 and TRBJ1-5; D may be TRBD1 (5 bases). V lost 0 bases and J 5 bases, leaving 15 bases between the germline ends. The CDR3 is 16 amino acids. CDR1 SGHDT and CDR2 YYEEEE come from the germline V gene.